The 2 T cell receptor beta chains reported below all come from one sample, sequenced in a study of blood T cell repertoires in COVID-19. TCRdb keeps only in-frame clones here, not all; method: immunoSEQ multiplex PCR. The sample shows 100,000 to 120,000 clones, nearly 90% of them seen only once. Sequenced material: peripheral blood. Source of these receptors: a human donor in a cohort sampled during active COVID-19.

The genes are TRBV14 and TRBJ1-2; 9 nucleotides align to TRBD1. Losses at the gene ends were 2 bases for V and 4 bases for J; bases not matched to a gene: 17. CDR1 and CDR2 (germline): SGHDN, FVKESK. This CDR3 contains 19 residues. The CDR3 loop is CASSQYPTTLGQGSYGYTF. As DNA, the CDR3 is TGTGCCAGCAGCCAATATCCTACTACCCTGGGACAGGGAAGCTATGGCTACACCTTC.

This clone was recorded once. The chain recombines TRBV12-5 with TRBJ2-2; maybe TRBD1 (6 bases). This CDR3 is built from 13 residues. Germline-derived CDR1 and CDR2 are LGHNT and FRNRAP. The V and J ends lost 6 bases and 5 bases respectively, with 10 bases between them. In DNA, the CDR3 is TGTGCTAGTGGACAGGGCGAGACCGGGGAGCTGTTTTTT. Translating it yields CASGQGETGELFF.